These 12 T cell receptor beta chains were sequenced from one sample in a study of cytomegalovirus exposure and HLA in healthy donors. This table comes from immunoSEQ multiplex PCR, and its TCRdb copy is limited to in-frame clones, with some not included. The table lists about 200,000 clones, approximately 85% of them singletons, with approximately 1.5% in the top ten. Sample: PBMCs. The receptor source for this set is a woman aged 18-29 years in good health and CMV-seronegative.

V usage is TRBV30 and J usage is TRBJ1-3, with D unresolved. Germline loops: CDR1 GTSNPN, CDR2 SVGIG (reference sequence). Trimming pared 0 bases from V and 2 bases from J, leaving 11 bases between. CDR3 size: 15 residues. As DNA, the CDR3 is TGTGCCTGGAGTGTATCTTGGGCCGCTGGAAACACCATATATTTT. Encoded protein: CAWSVSWAAGNTIYF.

The chain carries TRBV4-2 and TRBJ1-5; 9 bases align to TRBD1. The V segment lost 5 bases and the J segment 0 bases; nucleotides outside the gene matches: 11. The CDR3 runs to 18 residues. CDR1 is LGHNA and CDR2 is YNFKEQ in the germline V gene. The CDR3 spells CASSFAGQGGLSNQPQHF. The CDR3 DNA sequence: TGTGCCAGCAGCTTCGCGGGACAGGGAGGTCTTAGCAATCAGCCCCAGCATTTT.

The chain combines TRBV7-9 with TRBJ2-2, with D perhaps TRBD2 (6 bases). This CDR3 comprises 16 residues. Germline loops: CDR1 SEHNR, CDR2 FQNEAQ (reference sequence). Deletions cut 6 bases from V and 1 base from J, with 15 bases between. The CDR3 sequence is CASSFGGARNTGELFF. For the CDR3, the DNA is TGTGCCAGCAGTTTCGGGGGAGCCCGGAACACCGGGGAGCTGTTTTTT.

This clone was counted between two and nine times. V gene TRBV4-1 combines with J gene TRBJ1-5; D remains ambiguous. The CDR3 is made up of 17 amino acids. Looked up from germline, CDR1 is MGHRA and CDR2 is YSYEKL. V lost 3 bases and J 4 bases, leaving 19 bases between the germline ends. The CDR3 DNA sequence: TGCGCCAGCAGCCACACCCGGTTGGTAGGGAGGAATCAGCCCCAGCATTTT. Translating gives CASSHTRLVGRNQPQHF.

The chain couples TRBV19 to TRBJ1-4; D gene unclear. Germline V gene data show CDR1 as LNHDA and CDR2 as SQIVND (reference sequence). Trimming shortened V by 2 bases and J by 4 bases, and 11 bases separated the two germline ends. The CDR3 spans 15 residues. In nucleotides, the CDR3 is TGTGCCAGTAGTATACTCTCGGGAAGTAATGAAAAACTGTTTTTT. It codes for CASSILSGSNEKLFF.

The chain carries TRBV13 and TRBJ1-1, with D maybe TRBD1 (6 bases). V lost 5 bases, J lost 6 bases, and 19 bases lay in between. Germline V lookup: CDR1 PRHDT, CDR2 FYEKMQ (reference sequence). There are 15 residues in the CDR3. DNA for the CDR3: TGTGCCAGCAGCAAAGTACAGGGAAAAGCGGCTGAAGCTTTCTTT. Amino acid sequence: CASSKVQGKAAEAFF.

V gene TRBV30 combines with J gene TRBJ1-3, with a weak D call TRBD1 (5 bases). There are 15 residues in the CDR3. V lost 2 bases, J lost 3 bases, and 14 bases lay in between. Germline V lookup: CDR1 GTSNPN, CDR2 SVGIG (reference sequence). The DNA of the CDR3 is TGTGCCTGGAGTTCCGGGGGAACGGGTGGAAACACCATATATTTT. It yields the protein CAWSSGGTGGNTIYF.

The J gene is TRBJ1-4, the V gene TRBV7-8; TRBD1 matches at 9 bases. Germline CDR1 reads SGHVS; CDR2 reads FQNEAQ. The J segment lost 6 bases and the V segment lost 5 bases, leaving 10 bases of the junction unmatched. CDR3 length equals 16 residues. Here the CDR3 DNA reads TGTGCCAGCAGCCCATACAGGGGGCAAGTGGATGAAAAACTGTTTTTT. It specifies CASSPYRGQVDEKLFF.

This chain connects TRBV27 to TRBJ1-2; D unresolved. V lost 3 bases and J 1 base, leaving 12 bases between the germline ends. CDR1 and CDR2 (germline): MNHEY, SMNVEV (reference sequence). This CDR3 spans 15 amino acids. The CDR3 DNA follows: TGTGCCAGCAGTTTTCAAGACGGAGATAACTATGGCTACACCTTC. This encodes CASSFQDGDNYGYTF.

The chain uses TRBV15 and TRBJ2-3, with 8 nucleotides matching TRBD2. The germline gives CDR1 LNHNV, CDR2 YYDKDF (reference sequence). This CDR3 region has 18 residues. J gave up 0 bases and V 4 bases, and 12 bases lay outside the gene matches. Here the CDR3 reads CATSNPAGGGISTDTQYF. CDR3 nucleotide sequence: TGTGCCACCAGCAACCCTGCCGGGGGGGGAATAAGCACAGATACGCAGTATTTT.

Only one count was recorded for this clone. The genes are TRBV2 and TRBJ1-5; 10 bases are a match to TRBD1. This CDR3 comprises 16 residues. Unmatched junction bases numbered 7, after V lost 8 bases and J lost 0 bases. The germline V gene has CDR1 SNHLY and CDR2 FYNNEI. The CDR3 protein is CASELDRGLSNQPQHF. For the CDR3, the DNA is TGTGCCAGCGAACTAGACAGGGGGCTTAGCAATCAGCCCCAGCATTTT.

V gene TRBV29-1 combines with J gene TRBJ2-5; tentative D call: TRBD2 (6 bases). The CDR3 runs to 14 residues. V gave up 1 base and J gave up 1 base, with 10 bases separating them. Germline V gene lookup returns CDR1 SQVTM and CDR2 ANQGSEA. In DNA form, the CDR3 reads TGCAGCGTTGAAGCCCGACTAGTCCAAGAGACCCAGTACTTC. It encodes CSVEARLVQETQYF.